Below are 21 T cell receptor beta chains sequenced from a single sample in a study of blood T cell repertoires in COVID-19. Assay: immunoSEQ multiplex PCR; the TCRdb copy retains only in-frame clones and omits some. The data contain about 40,000 clones, more than 75% of them singletons. Sequenced input: peripheral blood. The receptors stem from a man aged 80 or over with acute or convalescent COVID-19.

V and J are TRBV5-1 and TRBJ2-1; D remains ambiguous. Trimming took off 0 bases at V and 1 base at J, with 8 bases between the two ends. Germline V gene sequence: CDR1 SGHRS, CDR2 YFSETQ. CDR3 size: 15 residues. CDR3 sequence (DNA): TGCGCCAGCAGCTTGGGGCCCTCATCCTACAATGAGCAGTTCTTC. This codes for CASSLGPSSYNEQFF.

The V and J genes are TRBV9 and TRBJ2-5; possible D gene TRBD2, 6 bases. Deletions cut 3 bases from V and 4 bases from J, with 7 bases between. The CDR3 totals 12 residues. In germline, CDR1 is SGDLS, CDR2 YYNGEE. CDR3 nucleotides: TGTGCCAGCAGCGGACTAGGAGAGACCCAGTACTTC. The encoded protein is CASSGLGETQYF.

Note on this clone: Since a much larger clone is just one base distant, this may be a read error. This sample also contains other DNA sequences that code for the same CDR3. The CDR3 protein is CASSVGGTGRLSATNEKLFF. As DNA, the CDR3 is TGTGCCAGCAGTGTGGGAGGGACAGGCCGATTGTCGGCAACTAATGAAAAACTGTTTTTT. The rearrangement links TRBV6-1 to TRBJ1-4, with 8 bases aligning to TRBD1. The CDR3 length is 20 residues. The V segment lost 4 bases and the J segment 0 bases; nucleotides outside the gene matches: 16. Germline loops: CDR1 MNHNS, CDR2 SASEGT.

The chain combines TRBV18 with TRBJ1-3; D is uncertain. The germline V gene encodes CDR1 KGHSH and CDR2 LQKENI. V dropped 3 bases and J dropped 0 bases, with 6 bases sitting between them. The CDR3 has 14 amino acids. CDR3 loop: CASSPADSGNTIYF. The CDR3 DNA reads TGTGCCAGCTCACCGGCGGACTCTGGAAACACCATATATTTT.

The CDR3 DNA follows: TGTGCCACCAGCAGACTTCGTGGTGGGGGCAACGAGCAGTACTTC. Translated, it gives CATSRLRGGGNEQYF. The V call is TRBV15, the J call TRBJ2-7, with D tentatively TRBD1 (6 bases). The length of the CDR3 is 15 residues. V shed 2 bases and J shed 5 bases, with 16 bases lying between them. Germline values: CDR1 LNHNV, CDR2 YYDKDF (reference sequence). The full variable domain, in which reference TRBV15 and TRBJ2-7 provide the parts outside the CDR3, is DAMVIQNPRYQVTQFGKPVTLSCSQTLNHNVMYWYQQKSSQAPKLLFHYYDKDFNNEADTPDNFQSRRPNTSFCFLDIRSPGLGDTAMYLCATSRLRGGGNEQYFGPGTRLTVT.

In this sample, this clone turned up once. V and J are TRBV5-4 and TRBJ2-1, with 10 bases fitting TRBD2. Trimming removed 1 base from V and 7 bases from J; junction bases left unmatched: 8. In germline, CDR1 is SGHNT, CDR2 YYREEE (reference sequence). This CDR3 region has 16 residues. DNA of the CDR3: TGTGCCAGCAGCTTGAAAGCGGGGGGGCCGGATAATGAGCAGTTCTTC. Translating gives CASSLKAGGPDNEQFF.

This clone was detected only once. V usage is TRBV3-1 (or the pseudogene TRBV3-2) and J usage is TRBJ2-5; TRBD2 agrees at 8 bases. Germline lookup yields CDR1 LGHDT and CDR2 YNNKEL (reference sequence). V shed 8 bases and J 0 bases; nucleotides not matched to a gene: 8. This CDR3 is built from 15 residues. The CDR3 spells CASARTGGYQETQYF. The CDR3 DNA follows: TGTGCCAGCGCCAGAACGGGGGGGTACCAAGAGACCCAGTACTTC.

This chain links TRBV7-2 with TRBJ2-1; perhaps TRBD2 as D (5 bases). Germline V gene lookup returns CDR1 SGHTA and CDR2 FQGNSA. The CDR3 contains 16 residues. V lost 5 bases and J lost 4, with 18 bases in between. DNA for the CDR3: TGTGCCAGCAGCCCCCTACCGGGCCGGGGATACAATGAGCAGTTCTTC. This sequence encodes CASSPLPGRGYNEQFF.

The chain uses TRBV12-5 and TRBJ2-5, with 9 bases aligning to TRBD2. CDR3 length: 11 residues. V was clipped by 6 bases and J by 14 bases; unmatched bases: 7. The germline V gene encodes CDR1 LGHNT and CDR2 FRNRAP. CDR3 sequence reads: CASGYGLALYF. DNA for the CDR3: TGTGCTAGTGGATATGGACTAGCGTTATACTTC.

This clone was found once. This chain links TRBV28 with TRBJ2-2, with TRBD1 matching 11 bases. Trimming at V came to 2 bases and at J to 5 bases, leaving 4 bases not matched to a gene. CDR3 length: 16 residues. Germline CDR1 reads MDHEN; CDR2 reads SYDVKM. CDR3 in DNA: TGTGCCAGCAGTTTACCGGGGACAGGGGGAACCGGGGAGCTGTTTTTT. Protein: CASSLPGTGGTGELFF. The variable domain in full, completed from reference TRBV28 and TRBJ2-2, reads DVKVTQSSRYLVKRTGEKVFLECVQDMDHENMFWYRQDPGLGLRLIYFSYDVKMKEKGDIPEGYSVSREKKERFSLILESASTNQTSMYLCASSLPGTGGTGELFFGEGSRLTVL.

This sequence joins TRBV14 and TRBJ2-7; weak D call: TRBD1 (6 bases). The V and J ends lost 6 bases and 4 bases respectively, with 16 bases between them. Germline V gene lookup returns CDR1 SGHDN and CDR2 FVKESK. This CDR3 comprises 14 residues. The CDR3: CASSRDRTIYEQYF. The CDR3 DNA sequence: TGTGCCAGCAGTCGAGACAGGACCATTTACGAGCAGTACTTC.

The chain joins TRBV29-1 to TRBJ1-2; TRBD1 agrees at 8 bases. The trim removed 4 bases at V and 8 bases at J, leaving 15 bases unmatched. CDR3 length equals 15 residues. Germline-derived CDR1 and CDR2 are SQVTM and ANQGSEA. CDR3 loop: CSVVMWASTGAGYTF. The CDR3 DNA follows: TGCAGCGTTGTCATGTGGGCCTCGACAGGGGCCGGCTACACCTTC.

This sequence joins TRBV5-4 and TRBJ2-1, with TRBD2 matching over 12 bases. This CDR3 is built from 17 residues. V gave up 0 bases and J gave up 4 bases; unmatched junction bases: 5. Germline CDR1 is SGHNT and CDR2 is YYREEE (reference sequence). The CDR3 sequence: CASSLVASGRGYNEQFF. Written as DNA, the CDR3 is TGTGCCAGCAGCTTGGTGGCTAGCGGGAGGGGGTACAATGAGCAGTTCTTC.

The V and J genes are TRBV5-1 and TRBJ1-2; 10 bases are a match to TRBD1. The V and J ends lost 4 bases and 5 bases, in that order; junction bases with no gene match: 5. The CDR3 length is 14 residues. The germline V gene encodes CDR1 SGHRS and CDR2 YFSETQ. The CDR3 nucleotides are TGCGCCAGCAGCCGGGACAGGGGAGAATATGGCTACACCTTC. Protein product: CASSRDRGEYGYTF.

The rearrangement joins TRBV21-1 to TRBJ2-2; the DNA was not compared with TRBD1, the D call given in the table. TRBV21-1 is a pseudogene locus. The CDR3 runs 14 residues. CDR3 sequence (DNA): TGTGCCAGCAGCAAAGTGTCAGGCCGCGGGGAGCTGTTTTTT. Its translation: CASSKVSGRGELFF.

The chain combines TRBV28 with TRBJ2-7; perhaps TRBD1 as D (5 bases). There are 14 residues in the CDR3. In germline, CDR1 is MDHEN, CDR2 SYDVKM. Between the trimmed V and J ends, which lost 3 bases and 6 bases, there was a span of 15 bases. CDR3 DNA: TGTGCCAGCAGTTTGAGGACACCTGCCCTCGAGCAGTACTTC. This codes for CASSLRTPALEQYF.

This clone was found once. The genes are TRBV28 and TRBJ2-3; possibly TRBD2 for D (6 bases). Trimming left V 6 bases short and J 9 bases short, with 16 bases between. The CDR3 runs to 13 residues. CDR1 is MDHEN, CDR2 SYDVKM, per germline. DNA for the CDR3: TGTGCCAGCAGCCCGGAGGGGAGTAGGACGCAGTATTTT. This encodes CASSPEGSRTQYF.

The genes are TRBV7-8 and TRBJ2-7; TRBD1 matches 7 bases. CDR1 is SGHVS, CDR2 FQNEAQ, per germline. V shed 4 bases, J shed 3 bases, and the junction held 6 bases outside the gene matches. This CDR3 has 14 amino acids. The CDR3 loop reads CASSSRQGDYEQYF. DNA for the CDR3: TGTGCCAGCAGCTCACGACAGGGCGACTACGAGCAGTACTTC.

The gene calls are TRBV19 and TRBJ1-1, with D uncertain. Trimming shortened V by 7 bases and J by 1 base, and 16 bases separated the two germline ends. CDR1 is LNHDA, CDR2 SQIVND, per germline (reference sequence). CDR3 length equals 15 residues. The CDR3 DNA follows: TGTGCCAGTACCCAGCGGGCAGTAGGGAACACTGAAGCTTTCTTT. It specifies CASTQRAVGNTEAFF.

V and J are TRBV7-3 and TRBJ2-2; 8 bases fit TRBD1. The CDR3 has 16 amino acids. Trimming removed 4 bases from V and 4 bases from J; junction bases left unmatched: 8. The germline CDR1 and CDR2 sequences are SGHTA and FQGTGA. The CDR3 here is CASSSRQGYSTGELFF. CDR3 bases: TGTGCCAGCAGCTCCCGACAGGGGTACAGCACCGGGGAGCTGTTTTTT.

A single count supports this clone. The chain links TRBV7-6 to TRBJ2-1; 9 nucleotides agree with TRBD2. Germline CDR1 and CDR2: SGHVS and FNYEAQ. Unmatched junction bases numbered 2, after V lost 5 bases and J lost 0 bases. The CDR3 extends over 15 amino acids. The CDR3 loop is CASSVSGSSYNEQFF. The CDR3, as DNA: TGTGCCAGCAGCGTTAGCGGGAGCTCCTACAATGAGCAGTTCTTC.